Reported below is one TCR beta chain. Germline lookup yields CDR1 LNHDA and CDR2 SQIVND (reference sequence). V shed 7 bases and J 8 bases; nucleotides not matched to a gene: 7. The CDR3 is 14 residues long. The assay was immunoSEQ multiplex PCR, and TCRdb's table has in-frame clones only and misses some. This table has fewer than 150,000 clones, around 77% appearing once. This specimen comes from a study of blood T cell repertoires in COVID-19. Background on the study: Acute and convalescent COVID-19 samples came from the United States, Italy and Spain. The cDNA or gDNA used as material had been derived from T cells, B-cell-depleted T cells, or PBMCs.

The chain employs TRBV19 and TRBJ1-4; TRBD1 aligns across 10 bases. The sample was peripheral blood. The receptor was derived from a human donor in a cohort sampled during active COVID-19. CDR3 amino acids: CASNPGTGVEKLFF. For the CDR3, the DNA is TGTGCCAGTAACCCCGGGACAGGGGTCGAAAAACTGTTTTTT.